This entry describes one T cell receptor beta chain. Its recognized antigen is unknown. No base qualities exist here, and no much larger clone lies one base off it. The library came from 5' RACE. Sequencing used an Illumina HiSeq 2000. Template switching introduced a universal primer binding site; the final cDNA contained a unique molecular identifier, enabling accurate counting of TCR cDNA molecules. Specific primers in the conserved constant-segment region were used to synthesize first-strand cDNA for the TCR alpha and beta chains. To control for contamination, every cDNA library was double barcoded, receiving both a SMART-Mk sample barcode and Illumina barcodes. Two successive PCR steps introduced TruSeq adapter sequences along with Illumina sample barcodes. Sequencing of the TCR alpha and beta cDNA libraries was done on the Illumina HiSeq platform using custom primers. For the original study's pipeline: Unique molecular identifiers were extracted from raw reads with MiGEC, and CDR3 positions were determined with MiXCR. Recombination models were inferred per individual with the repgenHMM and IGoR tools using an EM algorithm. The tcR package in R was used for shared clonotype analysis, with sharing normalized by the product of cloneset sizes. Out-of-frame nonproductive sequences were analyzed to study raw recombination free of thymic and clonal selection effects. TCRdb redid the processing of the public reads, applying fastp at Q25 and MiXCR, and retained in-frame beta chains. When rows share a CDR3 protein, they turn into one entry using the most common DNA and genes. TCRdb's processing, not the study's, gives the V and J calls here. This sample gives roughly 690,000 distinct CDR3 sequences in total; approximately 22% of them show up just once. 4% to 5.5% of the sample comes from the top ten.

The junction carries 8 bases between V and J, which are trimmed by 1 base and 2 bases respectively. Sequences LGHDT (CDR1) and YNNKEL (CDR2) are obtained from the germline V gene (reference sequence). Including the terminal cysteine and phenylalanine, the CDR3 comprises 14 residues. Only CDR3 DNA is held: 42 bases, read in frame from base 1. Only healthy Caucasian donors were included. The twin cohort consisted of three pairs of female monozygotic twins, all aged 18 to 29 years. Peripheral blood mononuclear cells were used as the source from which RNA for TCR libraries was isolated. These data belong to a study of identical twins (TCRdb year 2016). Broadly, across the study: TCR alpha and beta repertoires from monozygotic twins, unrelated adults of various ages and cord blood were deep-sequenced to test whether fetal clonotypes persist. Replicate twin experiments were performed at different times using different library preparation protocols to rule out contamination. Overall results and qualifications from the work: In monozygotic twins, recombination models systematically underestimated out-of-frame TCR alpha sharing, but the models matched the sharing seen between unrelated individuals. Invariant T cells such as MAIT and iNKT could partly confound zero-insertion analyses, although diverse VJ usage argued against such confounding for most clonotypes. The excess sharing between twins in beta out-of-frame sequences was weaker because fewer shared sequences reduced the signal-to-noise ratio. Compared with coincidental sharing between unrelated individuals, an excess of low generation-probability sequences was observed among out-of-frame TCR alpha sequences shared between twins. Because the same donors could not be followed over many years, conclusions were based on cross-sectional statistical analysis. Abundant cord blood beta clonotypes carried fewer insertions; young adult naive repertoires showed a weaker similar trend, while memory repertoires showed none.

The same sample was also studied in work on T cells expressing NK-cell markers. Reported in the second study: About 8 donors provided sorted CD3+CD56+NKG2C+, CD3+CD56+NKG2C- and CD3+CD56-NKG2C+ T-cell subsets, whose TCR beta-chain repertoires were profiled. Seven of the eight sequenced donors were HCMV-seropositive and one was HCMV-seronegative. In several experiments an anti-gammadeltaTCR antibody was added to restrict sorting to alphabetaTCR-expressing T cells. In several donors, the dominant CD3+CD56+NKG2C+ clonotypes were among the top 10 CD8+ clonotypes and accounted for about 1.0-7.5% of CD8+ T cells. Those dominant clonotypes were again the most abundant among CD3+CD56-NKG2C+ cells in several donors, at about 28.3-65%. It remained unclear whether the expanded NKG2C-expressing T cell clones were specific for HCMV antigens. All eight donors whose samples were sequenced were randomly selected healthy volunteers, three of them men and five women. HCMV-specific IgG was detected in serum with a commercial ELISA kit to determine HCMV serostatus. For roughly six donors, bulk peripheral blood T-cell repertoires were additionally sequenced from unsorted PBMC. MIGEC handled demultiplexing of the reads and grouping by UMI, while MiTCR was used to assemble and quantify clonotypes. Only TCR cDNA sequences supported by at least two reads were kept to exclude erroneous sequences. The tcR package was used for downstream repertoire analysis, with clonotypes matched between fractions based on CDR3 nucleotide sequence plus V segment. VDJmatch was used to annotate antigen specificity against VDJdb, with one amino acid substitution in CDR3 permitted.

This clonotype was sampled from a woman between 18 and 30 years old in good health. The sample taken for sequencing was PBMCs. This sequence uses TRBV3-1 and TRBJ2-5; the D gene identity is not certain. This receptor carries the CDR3 CASSQGELQETQYF. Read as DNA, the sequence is TGTGCCAGCAGCCAAGGTGAACTTCAAGAGACCCAGTACTTC.